This paragraph covers one T cell receptor (beta chain) sequence. The V end lost 1 base, the J end lost 4 bases, and 6 bases lay between the germline ends. The V gene's germline CDR1 is SGHTA and CDR2 FQGTGA. This CDR3 is 13 amino acids long. Data came from immunoSEQ multiplex PCR; TCRdb stores just in-frame clones and leaves some out. The sample consists of 150,000 or so clones, approximately 90% of them appearing once. The sample comes from a study of control samples from healthy donors and cancer patients. The chain employs TRBV7-3 and TRBJ2-3; D gene unclear. Material: blood. The source is a woman aged 25 to 39 in good health. CDR3 amino acids: CASSLIGADTQYF. The CDR3 nucleotides are TGTGCCAGCAGCTTAATAGGTGCAGATACGCAGTATTTT.